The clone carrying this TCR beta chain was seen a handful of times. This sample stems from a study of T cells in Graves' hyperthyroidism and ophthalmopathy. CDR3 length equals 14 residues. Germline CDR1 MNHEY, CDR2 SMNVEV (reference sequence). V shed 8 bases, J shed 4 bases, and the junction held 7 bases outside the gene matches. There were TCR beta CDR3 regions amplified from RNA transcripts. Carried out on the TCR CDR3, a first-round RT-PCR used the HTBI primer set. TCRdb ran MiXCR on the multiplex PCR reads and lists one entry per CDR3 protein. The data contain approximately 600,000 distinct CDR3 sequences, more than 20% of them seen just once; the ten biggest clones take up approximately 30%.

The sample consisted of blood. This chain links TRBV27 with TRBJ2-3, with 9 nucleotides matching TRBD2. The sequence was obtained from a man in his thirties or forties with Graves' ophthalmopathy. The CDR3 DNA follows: TGTGCCAGCTCCAAGCGGGAGGACGCAGATACGCAGTATTTT. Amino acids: CASSKREDADTQYF.